The clone carrying this T cell receptor (beta chain) was observed many times. Germline V gene data show CDR1 as MNHEY and CDR2 as SVGEGT. The CDR3 has 13 amino acids. V gave up 4 bases and J gave up 2 bases, with 9 bases separating them. Unique molecular identifiers tagged the TCRbeta library. TCRdb recomputed calls from the PCR reads with MiXCR, one row per CDR3 protein. The table includes roughly 90,000 distinct CDR3 sequences, approximately 12% detected once. These data originate in a study of T-cell reconstitution after alpha-beta-depleted transplantation in children. The source was PBMCs from the stem cell graft donor, collected from the stem cell graft. The gene calls are TRBV6-2 or TRBV6-3 and TRBJ2-7, with D maybe TRBD1 (5 bases). This TCR was sampled from a human donor who donated a stem cell graft to a child with inherited bone marrow failure. The CDR3, as DNA: TGTGCCAGCAGTTCTCCAGGGACCTACGAGCAGTACTTC. It yields the protein CASSSPGTYEQYF.